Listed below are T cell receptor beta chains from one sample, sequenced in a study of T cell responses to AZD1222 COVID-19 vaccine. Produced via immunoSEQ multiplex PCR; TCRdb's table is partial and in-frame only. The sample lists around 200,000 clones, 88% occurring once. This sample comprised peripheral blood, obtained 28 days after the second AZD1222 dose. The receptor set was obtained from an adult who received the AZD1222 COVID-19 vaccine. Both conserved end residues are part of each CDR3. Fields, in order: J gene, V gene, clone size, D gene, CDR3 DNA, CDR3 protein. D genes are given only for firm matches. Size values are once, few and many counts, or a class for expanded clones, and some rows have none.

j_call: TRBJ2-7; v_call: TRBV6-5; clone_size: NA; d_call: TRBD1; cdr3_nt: TGTGCCAGCAGCCCAGGACAGGGCGAGCAGTACTTC; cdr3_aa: CASSPGQGEQYF
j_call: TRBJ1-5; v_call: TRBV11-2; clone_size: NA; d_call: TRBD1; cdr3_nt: TGTGCCAGCAGTTCCCGGGACAGAAATCAGCCCCAGCATTTT; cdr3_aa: CASSSRDRNQPQHF
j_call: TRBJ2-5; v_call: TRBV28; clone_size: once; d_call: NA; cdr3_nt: TGTGCCAGCAGTTTTAGGTGGGCAGAGACCCAGTACTTC; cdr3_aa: CASSFRWAETQYF
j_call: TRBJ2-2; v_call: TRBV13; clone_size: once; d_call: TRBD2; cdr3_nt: TGTGCCAGCGGATCGGTAGCGGGAGCGAAGACCGGGGAGCTGTTTTTT; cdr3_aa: CASGSVAGAKTGELFF
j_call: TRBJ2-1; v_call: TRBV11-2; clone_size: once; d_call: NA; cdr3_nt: TGTGCCAGCAGCTTTTGGCGGGGATACAATGAGCAGTTCTTC; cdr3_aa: CASSFWRGYNEQFF
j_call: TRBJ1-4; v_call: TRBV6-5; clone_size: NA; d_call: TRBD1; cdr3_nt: TGTGCCAGCAGTTACTCGGCGGGACAGGGGCTTGGAAAACTGTTTTTT; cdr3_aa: CASSYSAGQGLGKLFF
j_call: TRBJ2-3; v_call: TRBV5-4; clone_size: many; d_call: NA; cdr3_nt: TGTGCCAGCGGCGACACAGATACGCAGTATTTT; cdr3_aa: CASGDTDTQYF
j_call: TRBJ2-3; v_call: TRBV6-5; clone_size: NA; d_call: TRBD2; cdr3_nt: TGTGCCAGCAGGCCCGGGACTAGCGGGACAGATACGCAGTATTTT; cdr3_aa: CASRPGTSGTDTQYF
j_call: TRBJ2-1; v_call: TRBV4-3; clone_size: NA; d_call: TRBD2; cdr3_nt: TGCGCCAGCAGCCTCAGAGCTGGACTAGCGGAGTACAATGAGCAGTTCTTC; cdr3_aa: CASSLRAGLAEYNEQFF
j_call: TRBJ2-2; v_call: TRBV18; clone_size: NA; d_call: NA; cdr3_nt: TGTGCCAGCTCACCCTTCGAAAGTCCGCCCGGGGAGCTGTTTTTT; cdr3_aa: CASSPFESPPGELFF
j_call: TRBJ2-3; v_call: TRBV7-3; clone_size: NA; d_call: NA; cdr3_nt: TGTGCCAGCAGCTTAAGGCGGGGTCAGGGGAATACGCAGTATTTT; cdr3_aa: CASSLRRGQGNTQYF
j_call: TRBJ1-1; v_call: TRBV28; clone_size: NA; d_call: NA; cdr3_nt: TGTGCCACGGTGGCAGGGAGGAACACTGAAGCTTTCTTT; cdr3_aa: CATVAGRNTEAFF
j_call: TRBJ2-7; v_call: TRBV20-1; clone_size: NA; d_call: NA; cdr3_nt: TGCAGTGCTAGAGACCCAACGGAGCAGTACTTC; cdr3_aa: CSARDPTEQYF
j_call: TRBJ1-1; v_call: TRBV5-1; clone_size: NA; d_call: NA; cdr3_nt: TGCGCCAGCAGCTTCGAGGGCATGGACACTGAAGCTTTCTTT; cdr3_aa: CASSFEGMDTEAFF
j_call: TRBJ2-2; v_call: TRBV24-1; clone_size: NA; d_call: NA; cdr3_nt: TGTGCCGCCCAGGGCGGCGATGCGAACACCGGGGAGCTGTTTTTT; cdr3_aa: CAAQGGDANTGELFF
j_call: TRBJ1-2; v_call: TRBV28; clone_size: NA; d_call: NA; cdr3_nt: TGTGCCAGCAGGTCTTTTCCACTCAAATTTATTGACAGCTATGGCTACACCTTC; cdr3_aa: CASRSFPLKFIDSYGYTF
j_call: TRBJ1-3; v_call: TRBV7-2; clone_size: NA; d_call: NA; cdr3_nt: TGTGCCAGCAGCTTAGCGGTGGTCCCTGGAAACACCATATATTTT; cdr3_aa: CASSLAVVPGNTIYF
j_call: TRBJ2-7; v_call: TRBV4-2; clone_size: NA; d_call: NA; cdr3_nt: TGTGCCAGCAGCCAAGCCCCCTCCTACGAGCAGTACTTC; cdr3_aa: CASSQAPSYEQYF
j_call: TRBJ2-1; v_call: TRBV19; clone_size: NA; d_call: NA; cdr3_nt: TGTGCCAGTAGTATAGTTGCGGGCCACCCTTCCAATGAGCAGTTCTTC; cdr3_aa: CASSIVAGHPSNEQFF
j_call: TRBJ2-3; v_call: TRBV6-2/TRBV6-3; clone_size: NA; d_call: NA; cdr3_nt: TGTGCCAGCAGCCCTAAAGTTCGGGCGGGCCACACAGATACGCAGTATTTT; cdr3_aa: CASSPKVRAGHTDTQYF
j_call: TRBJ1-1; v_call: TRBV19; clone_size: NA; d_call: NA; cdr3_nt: TGTGCCAGTAGTACGGCTGAGGGGCTGAGCACTGAAGCTTTCTTT; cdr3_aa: CASSTAEGLSTEAFF
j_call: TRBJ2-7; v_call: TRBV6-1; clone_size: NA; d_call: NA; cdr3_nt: TGTGCCAGCAGTGAGGTCCCCAAGGGGCAGTACTTC; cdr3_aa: CASSEVPKGQYF
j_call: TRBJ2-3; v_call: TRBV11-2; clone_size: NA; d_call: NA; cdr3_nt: TGTGCCAGCAGCTTTAGTGGGGACCCAGATACGCAGTATTTT; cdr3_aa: CASSFSGDPDTQYF
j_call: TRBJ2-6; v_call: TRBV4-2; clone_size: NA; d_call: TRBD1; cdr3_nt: TGTGCCAGCAGCCTTGGACAGGGTGTAGCTGGGGCCAACGTCCTGACTTTC; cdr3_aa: CASSLGQGVAGANVLTF
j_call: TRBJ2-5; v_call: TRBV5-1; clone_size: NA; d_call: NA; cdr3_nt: TGCGCCAGCAGCTTGGAGAGACAGCAAGAGACCCAGTACTTC; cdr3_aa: CASSLERQQETQYF
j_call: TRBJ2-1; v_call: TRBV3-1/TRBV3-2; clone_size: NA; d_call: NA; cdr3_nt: TGTGCCAGCAGCCATAACAGGGTTAAGGGCAATGAGCAGTTCTTC; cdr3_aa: CASSHNRVKGNEQFF
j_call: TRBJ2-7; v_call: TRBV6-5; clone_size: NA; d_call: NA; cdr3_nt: TGTGCCAGCAGTTACTCAGGGGGACAATACGAGCAGTACTTC; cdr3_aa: CASSYSGGQYEQYF
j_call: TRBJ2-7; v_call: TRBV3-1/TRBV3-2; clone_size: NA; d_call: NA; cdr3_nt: TGTGCCAGCAGCCAACGACCCGCCTACGAGCAGTACTTC; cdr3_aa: CASSQRPAYEQYF
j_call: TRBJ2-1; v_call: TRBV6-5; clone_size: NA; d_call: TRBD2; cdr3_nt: TGTGCCAGCACCGGGACTAGCGGCCCCGAGGAGTTCTTC; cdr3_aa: CASTGTSGPEEFF
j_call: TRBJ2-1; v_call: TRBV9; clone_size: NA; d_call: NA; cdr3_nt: TGTGCCAGCACCCCCCTCAGCTCCTACAATGAGCAGTTCTTC; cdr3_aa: CASTPLSSYNEQFF
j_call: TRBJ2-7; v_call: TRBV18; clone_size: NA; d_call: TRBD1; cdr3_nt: TGTGCCAGCTCACCAGGACAGGGTTTGGAGCAGTACTTC; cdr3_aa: CASSPGQGLEQYF
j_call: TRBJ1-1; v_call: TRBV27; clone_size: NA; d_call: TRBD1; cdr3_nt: TGTGCCAGCAGTCCGCGACAGGGTTGGAACACTGAAGCTTTCTTT; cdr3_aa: CASSPRQGWNTEAFF
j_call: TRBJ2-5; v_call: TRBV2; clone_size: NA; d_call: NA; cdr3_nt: TGTGCCAGCCGAGGGCCGGCTTACCAAGAGACCCAGTACTTC; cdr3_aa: CASRGPAYQETQYF
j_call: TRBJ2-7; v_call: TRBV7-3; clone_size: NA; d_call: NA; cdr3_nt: TGTGCCAGCAGCCGGCAATGGGGCGACGAGCAGTACTTC; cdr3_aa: CASSRQWGDEQYF
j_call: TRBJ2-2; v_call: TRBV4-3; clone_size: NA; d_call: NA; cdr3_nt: TGCGCCAGCAGCCAAGATGGGGGCGGGGAGGGGGAGCTGTTTTTT; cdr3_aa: CASSQDGGGEGELFF
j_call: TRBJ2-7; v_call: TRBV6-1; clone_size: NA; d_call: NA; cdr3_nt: TGTGCCAGCAGTGAAGGCGGGACAGCCTACGAGCAGTACTTC; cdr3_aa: CASSEGGTAYEQYF
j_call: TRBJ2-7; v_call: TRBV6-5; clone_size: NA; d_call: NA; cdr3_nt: TGTGCCAGCAGCCGGGACATCCCCTACGAGCAGTACTTC; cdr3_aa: CASSRDIPYEQYF
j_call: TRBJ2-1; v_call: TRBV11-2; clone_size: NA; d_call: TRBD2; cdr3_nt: TGTGCCAGCCGGGCTAGCGGGAGGAATGAGCAGTTCTTC; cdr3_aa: CASRASGRNEQFF
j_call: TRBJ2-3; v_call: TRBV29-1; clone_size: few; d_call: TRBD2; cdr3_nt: TGCAGCGCGGGGACTAGCGGCACAGATACGCAGTATTTT; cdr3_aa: CSAGTSGTDTQYF
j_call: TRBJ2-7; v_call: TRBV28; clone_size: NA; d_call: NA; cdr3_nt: TGTGCCAGCAGTTTTCAGTCATCGGGTCGGGACGAGCAGTACTTC; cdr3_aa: CASSFQSSGRDEQYF
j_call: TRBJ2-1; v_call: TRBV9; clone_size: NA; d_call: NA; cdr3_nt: TGTGCCAGCAGCTCGGGAAACTACAATGAGCAGTTCTTC; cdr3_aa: CASSSGNYNEQFF
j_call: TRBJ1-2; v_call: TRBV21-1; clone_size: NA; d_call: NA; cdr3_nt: TGTGCTCTTGGGACAGGGACGAGTTATGGCTACACCTTC; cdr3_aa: CALGTGTSYGYTF
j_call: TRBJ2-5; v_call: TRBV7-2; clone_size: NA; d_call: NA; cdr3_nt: TGTGCCAGCAGCTTCAACTCCGGGAGCGAGACCCAGTACTTC; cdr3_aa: CASSFNSGSETQYF
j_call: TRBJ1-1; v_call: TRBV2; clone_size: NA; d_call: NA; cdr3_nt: TGTGCCAGCGGCAGGGAGAACACTGAAGCTTTCTTT; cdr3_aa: CASGRENTEAFF
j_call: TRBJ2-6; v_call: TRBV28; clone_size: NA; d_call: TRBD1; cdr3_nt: TGTGCCAGCACCACAGGGGCGCCATTCTCTGGGGCCAACGTCCTGACTTTC; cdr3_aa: CASTTGAPFSGANVLTF
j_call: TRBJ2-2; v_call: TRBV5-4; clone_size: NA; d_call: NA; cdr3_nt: TGTGCCAGCAGCTTAGGAGGGTGGGCCCCGGGCACCGGGGAGCTGTTTTTT; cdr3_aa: CASSLGGWAPGTGELFF